The 18 T cell receptor beta chains below come from one sample, sequenced in a study of technical replicates of blood from a handful of donors. Assay: immunoSEQ multiplex PCR; the TCRdb copy retains only in-frame clones and omits some. The table records roughly 70,000 clones, 91% of them present only once. The sample consisted of PBMCs. All receptors come from a human donor in good health. Some clones in this sample may be carry-over from other donors' samples.

The rearrangement uses TRBV29-1 and TRBJ1-2; D not certain. CDR1 and CDR2 from the germline V gene are SQVTM and ANQGSEA. This CDR3 is built from 14 residues. V lost 0 bases and J 1 base, leaving 9 bases between the germline ends. In DNA form, the CDR3 reads TGCAGCGTTGAAGATTTCAGGTATAACTATGGCTACACCTTC. This encodes CSVEDFRYNYGYTF.

The J gene is TRBJ1-4, the V gene TRBV25-1; D ambiguous. Looked up from germline, CDR1 is MGHDK and CDR2 is SYGVNS. V dropped 0 bases and J dropped 8 bases, with 13 bases sitting between them. This CDR3 region has 15 residues. The CDR3 sequence is CASSEYVGSHEKLFF. The CDR3, as DNA: TGTGCCAGCAGTGAATATGTCGGGTCCCACGAAAAACTGTTTTTT.

This sequence joins TRBV18 and TRBJ1-6, with 8 nucleotides matching TRBD1. V was clipped by 6 bases and J by 9 bases; unmatched bases: 10. CDR3 length: 15 residues. CDR1 and CDR2 from the germline V gene are KGHSH and LQKENI. CDR3 in amino acids: CASSHETGEGSPLHF. Here the CDR3 DNA reads TGTGCCAGCTCTCACGAGACAGGGGAAGGTTCACCCCTCCACTTT.

This rearrangement joins TRBV7-9 to TRBJ2-7, with 13 nucleotides matching TRBD2. Per germline, CDR1 SEHNR and CDR2 FQNEAQ (reference sequence). CDR3 length equals 18 residues. V trimming: 5 bases; J trimming: 0 bases; junction bases outside the gene matches: 10. The CDR3 sequence is CASSGGLAGDSSSYEQYF. The CDR3, as DNA: TGTGCCAGCAGCGGAGGACTAGCGGGGGATTCGAGCTCCTACGAGCAGTACTTC.

This sequence joins TRBV7-2 and TRBJ2-3; D gene uncertain. Germline CDR1 is SGHTA and CDR2 is FQGNSA. Trimming took off 8 bases at V and 0 bases at J, with 15 bases between the two ends. This CDR3 spans 15 amino acids. CDR3 sequence: CASLPGFTSTDTQYF. The CDR3 DNA reads as TGTGCCAGCCTCCCCGGGTTCACTAGCACAGATACGCAGTATTTT. Supplemented by reference TRBV7-2 and TRBJ2-3, the full variable domain reads GAGVSQSPSNKVTEKGKDVELRCDPISGHTALYWYRQSLGQGLEFLIYFQGNSAPDKSGLPSDRFSAERTGGSVSTLTIQRTQQEDSAVYLCASLPGFTSTDTQYFGPGTRLTVL.

V and J are TRBV6-5 and TRBJ1-2; maybe TRBD1 (6 bases). This CDR3 is built from 14 residues. The germline V gene has CDR1 MNHEY and CDR2 SVGAGI. With 5 bases removed from V and 1 base from J, the gap between germline ends came to 11 bases. The CDR3 DNA sequence: TGTGCCAGCAGTGAGACCAGGGGTAACTATGGCTACACCTTC. Its translation is CASSETRGNYGYTF.

The chain uses TRBV4-2 and TRBJ2-7, with 7 bases lining up with TRBD1. The germline V gene has CDR1 LGHNA and CDR2 YNFKEQ. The CDR3 runs to 15 residues. Germline trimming cut 8 bases from V and 1 base from J; bases unmatched to any gene: 11. The CDR3 loop is CASGRTGAPSYEQYF. CDR3 DNA sequence: TGTGCCAGCGGTCGAACAGGGGCCCCATCCTACGAGCAGTACTTC.

The genes are TRBV29-1 and TRBJ1-2; D ambiguous. Germline loops: CDR1 SQVTM, CDR2 ANQGSEA. This CDR3 has 11 amino acids. Trimming pared 6 bases from V and 10 bases from J, leaving 15 bases between. CDR3 residues: CSVSRLGVYTF. The CDR3 DNA is TGCAGCGTCTCACGACTGGGAGTCTACACCTTC.

This chain uses TRBV7-3 with TRBJ2-5; D is possibly TRBD2 (5 bases). The CDR3 totals 14 residues. V lost 2 bases, J lost 2 bases, and 9 bases lay in between. Germline loops: CDR1 SGHTA, CDR2 FQGTGA. Written as DNA, the CDR3 is TGTGCCAGCAGCTTAGGGTTAGCGCAAGAGACCCAGTACTTC. As protein: CASSLGLAQETQYF.

V is TRBV18 and J is TRBJ1-3, with 7 bases that match TRBD1. This CDR3 contains 13 residues. Germline CDR1 KGHSH, CDR2 LQKENI. J lost 4 bases, V lost 6 bases, and 3 bases had no gene match. The CDR3 DNA is TGTGCCAGCTCGACAGGGTCCGGAAACACCATATATTTT. Its protein product is CASSTGSGNTIYF.

The chain links TRBV29-1 to TRBJ1-5; D is perhaps TRBD1 (6 bases). The CDR3 is made up of 13 amino acids. Deletions cut 4 bases from V and 7 bases from J, with 14 bases between. The germline CDR1 and CDR2 sequences are SQVTM and ANQGSEA. CDR3 nucleotide sequence: TGCAGCGTTGCAGGGGATGGGCAACAGCCCCAGCATTTT. It translates to CSVAGDGQQPQHF.

V gene TRBV9 combines with J gene TRBJ1-2, with TRBD1 matching over 10 bases. The CDR3 is 14 residues long. The trim removed 5 bases at V and 8 bases at J, leaving 9 bases unmatched. Germline V lookup: CDR1 SGDLS, CDR2 YYNGEE. CDR3 region: CASSAGTGVQGYTF. The CDR3 coding sequence is TGTGCCAGCAGTGCTGGGACAGGGGTCCAGGGCTACACCTTC.

This sequence joins TRBV18 and TRBJ2-7, with D possibly being TRBD1 (6 bases). CDR3 size: 12 residues. CDR1 and CDR2 from the germline V gene are KGHSH and LQKENI. V was pared by 4 bases and J by 3 bases, with 7 bases between. The CDR3 nucleotides read TGTGCCAGCTCACTACAGGGCTACGAGCAGTACTTC. Its protein product is CASSLQGYEQYF.

J is TRBJ2-5 and V is TRBV6-5, with 7 bases matching TRBD2. V trimming: 5 bases; J trimming: 4 bases; junction bases outside the gene matches: 10. Germline V gives CDR1 MNHEY, CDR2 SVGAGI. This CDR3 is 15 amino acids long. DNA for the CDR3: TGTGCCAGCAGTCCTTCTAGGACTAGTGGAGAGACCCAGTACTTC. Protein: CASSPSRTSGETQYF.

This clone has only a few counts. This chain uses TRBV7-9 with TRBJ2-1, with D perhaps TRBD1 (6 bases). V was cut by 3 bases and J by 5 bases, with 8 bases left in between. This CDR3 has 13 residues. The germline gives CDR1 SEHNR, CDR2 FQNEAQ (reference sequence). CDR3 bases: TGTGCCAGCAGCTTGACAGGTGACAATGAGCAGTTCTTC. Translated: CASSLTGDNEQFF.

The genes are TRBV4-1 and TRBJ1-1; 7 positions match TRBD1. Germline V gene lookup returns CDR1 MGHRA and CDR2 YSYEKL. J gave up 0 bases and V 4 bases, and 17 bases lay outside the gene matches. The CDR3 contains 19 residues. In DNA form, the CDR3 reads TGCGCCAGCAGCCTCACTACCGGAGCAGGGGGACGAATGAACACTGAAGCTTTCTTT. Translated: CASSLTTGAGGRMNTEAFF.

The gene calls are TRBV5-1 and TRBJ1-2; no reliable D call. Per the germline V gene, CDR1 is SGHRS and CDR2 is YFSETQ. V was trimmed by 0 bases and J by 3 bases, leaving 9 bases between them. The CDR3 contains 14 residues. In nucleotides, the CDR3 is TGCGCCAGCAGCTTGGTGTCCGTAGACTATGGCTACACCTTC. Amino acid sequence: CASSLVSVDYGYTF.

The genes are TRBV6-1 and TRBJ1-5; 10 nucleotides line up with TRBD1. Germline V gene lookup returns CDR1 MNHNS and CDR2 SASEGT. The J segment lost 7 bases and the V segment lost 2 bases, leaving 5 bases of the junction unmatched. The CDR3 has 15 amino acids. CDR3 in amino acids: CASSEYLTGGQPQHF. In nucleotides, the CDR3 is TGTGCCAGCAGTGAATATTTGACAGGGGGCCAGCCCCAGCATTTT.